These 27 T cell receptor beta chains share one sample of origin, sequenced in a study of early T cells in non-severe SARS-CoV-2 infection. TCRdb processed the 5' RACE reads anew with MiXCR; each CDR3 protein has one entry. The table records more than 65,000 distinct CDR3 sequences, roughly 13% of them present only once. The sample was whole blood. The receptors were gathered from an adult who was a healthcare worker with PCR-confirmed SARS-CoV-2 infection or an uninfected control (not recorded which).

The sample holds many counts of this clonotype. The chain has TRBV11-2 and TRBJ2-4; D is unclear. The CDR3 sequence is 13 residues long. V was trimmed by 6 bases and J by 0 bases, leaving 6 bases between them. The germline gives CDR1 SGHAT, CDR2 FQNNGV. The CDR3 protein is CASRPLAKNIQYF. CDR3 bases: TGTGCCAGCAGGCCTCTAGCCAAAAACATTCAGTACTTC.

The chain carries TRBV29-1 and TRBJ1-1; D call uncertain. V shed 3 bases and J shed 1 base, with 9 bases lying between them. CDR1 is SQVTM, CDR2 ANQGSEA, per germline. This CDR3 has 13 amino acids. The CDR3 DNA reads as TGCAGCGTTGAGGCAAACAGGAACACTGAAGCTTTCTTT. It codes for CSVEANRNTEAFF.

This clonotype was observed at least ten times. CDR3 protein: CASSKDHTEAFF. Here the CDR3 DNA reads TGTGCCAGCAGCAAAGACCACACTGAAGCTTTCTTT. The chain uses TRBV7-9 and TRBJ1-1, with unresolved D. V was trimmed by 5 bases and J by 3 bases, leaving 7 bases between them. CDR3 size: 12 residues. Germline V gives CDR1 SEHNR, CDR2 FQNEAQ (reference sequence).

This clonotype was picked up a small number of times. The rearrangement joins TRBV2 to TRBJ2-1; 14 positions agree with TRBD2. Germline V lookup: CDR1 SNHLY, CDR2 FYNNEI. With V trimmed by 1 base and J by 1 base, 3 bases remained unmatched. The CDR3 sequence is 18 residues long. The CDR3 sequence is CASSEGLAGGRSYNEQFF. In nucleotides, the CDR3 is TGTGCCAGCAGTGAAGGACTAGCGGGAGGGCGATCCTACAATGAGCAGTTCTTC.

A few counts support this clonotype. The chain employs TRBV14 and TRBJ2-2; no firm D call. This CDR3 spans 13 amino acids. V lost 1 base and J lost 8, with 8 bases in between. Germline V gives CDR1 SGHDN, CDR2 FVKESK. This chain's CDR3 is CASSQVLAGELFF. The CDR3, as DNA: TGTGCCAGCAGCCAAGTACTGGCAGGGGAGCTGTTTTTT.

This clonotype has just one count. With a much larger clone just one base away, this may be a read error. This CDR3 reads CASSVFNRDPYGNTIFF. Here the CDR3 DNA reads TGTGCCAGCAGTGTCTTCAACCGGGACCCCTACGGAAACACCATATTTTTT. This chain joins TRBV25-1 and TRBJ1-3; maybe TRBD1 (5 bases). This CDR3 spans 17 amino acids. In germline, CDR1 is MGHDK, CDR2 SYGVNS. Full variable domain (missing parts from reference TRBV25-1 and TRBJ1-3): EADIYQTPRYLVIGTGKKITLECSQTMGHDKMYWYQQDPGMELHLIHYSYGVNSTEKGDLSSESTVSRIRTEHFPLTLESARPSHTSQYLCASSVFNRDPYGNTIFFGEGSWLTVV.

About this clonotype itself: A junction boundary mismatches the germline segment, possibly from a read error. The chain couples TRBV7-3 to TRBJ1-6; no reliable D call. From germline, CDR1 is SGHTA and CDR2 FQGTGA. The CDR3 runs 17 residues. This CDR3 reads CASSLLPGSSFNSPLHF. In DNA form, the CDR3 reads TGTGCCAGCAGCTTACTCCCCGGTTCATCCTTTAATTCACCCCTCCACTTT.

The genes are TRBV28 and TRBJ2-5; 8 bases map to TRBD1. Germline CDR1 is MDHEN and CDR2 is SYDVKM. With V trimmed by 4 bases and J by 5 bases, 9 bases remained unmatched. CDR3 length: 15 amino acids. CDR3 residues: CASSSPRQGFETQYF. The DNA of the CDR3 is TGTGCCAGCAGTTCCCCCCGACAGGGGTTTGAGACCCAGTACTTC. Based on the CDR3 plus reference TRBV28 and TRBJ2-5, the full variable domain is DVKVTQSSRYLVKRTGEKVFLECVQDMDHENMFWYRQDPGLGLRLIYFSYDVKMKEKGDIPEGYSVSREKKERFSLILESASTNQTSMYLCASSSPRQGFETQYFGPGTRLLVL.

This chain uses TRBV6-4 with TRBJ2-4; TRBD2 is a possible D gene (5 bases). This CDR3 is built from 13 residues. V was cut by 6 bases and J by 3 bases, with 9 bases left in between. Germline V gene sequence: CDR1 MRHNA, CDR2 SNTAGT. The CDR3 is CASSGKYKNIQYF. The DNA for the CDR3 is TGTGCCAGCAGCGGGAAATACAAAAACATTCAGTACTTC.

V is TRBV27 and J is TRBJ1-1; TRBD1 might be the D (5 bases). CDR1 is MNHEY and CDR2 is SMNVEV in the germline V gene (reference sequence). With 2 bases removed from V and 4 bases from J, the gap between germline ends came to 17 bases. CDR3 length: 16 amino acids. The CDR3 nucleotides are TGTGCCAGCAGTTTAGCAGGGCACGCGGGAAGCACTGAAGCTTTCTTT. Amino acids: CASSLAGHAGSTEAFF.

V is TRBV18 and J is TRBJ1-4; D may be TRBD1 (6 bases). Trimming shortened V by 5 bases and J by 7 bases, and 11 bases separated the two germline ends. CDR1 and CDR2 from the germline V gene are KGHSH and LQKENI. This CDR3 has 13 amino acids. The CDR3: CASSKDRSEKLFF. In DNA form, the CDR3 reads TGTGCCAGCTCAAAGGACAGATCTGAAAAACTGTTTTTT.

This clonotype was observed a handful of times. V is TRBV2 and J is TRBJ1-5; 8 bases map to TRBD1. Trimming took 7 bases from V and 7 from J; bases not matched to a gene: 9. The CDR3 totals 14 residues. Germline V lookup: CDR1 SNHLY, CDR2 FYNNEI. In DNA, the CDR3 is TGTGCCAGCACAGGGGGCATGGACGTCCAGCCCCAGCATTTT. Translated: CASTGGMDVQPQHF.

This clonotype was seen ten or more times. This chain uses TRBV4-1 with TRBJ2-3, with 11 bases matching TRBD1. CDR1 and CDR2 from the germline V gene are MGHRA and YSYEKL. The V segment lost 0 bases and the J segment 6 bases; nucleotides outside the gene matches: 11. There are 18 residues in the CDR3. This CDR3 is CASSQDGGTGGRRDTQYF. Written as DNA, the CDR3 is TGCGCCAGCAGCCAAGATGGAGGGACAGGGGGGCGGCGGGATACGCAGTATTTT.

This clonotype was seen many times. The chain carries TRBV29-1 and TRBJ2-3; D gene ambiguous. Trimming shortened V by 1 base and J by 4 bases, and 12 bases separated the two germline ends. CDR1 is SQVTM and CDR2 is ANQGSEA in the germline V gene. CDR3 length: 14 amino acids. The CDR3 loop is CSVEVLGGSDTQYF. CDR3 coding DNA: TGCAGCGTTGAAGTCCTGGGCGGATCAGATACGCAGTATTTT.

A few counts support this clonotype. The V and J genes are TRBV7-9 and TRBJ1-5; TRBD1 aligns across 8 bases. The CDR3 is made up of 14 amino acids. The V gene end was trimmed by 4 bases and the J gene end by 9 bases; junction bases not matched to a gene: 8. Germline CDR1 SEHNR, CDR2 FQNEAQ (reference sequence). The CDR3 sequence: CASSSRTGIGPQHF. CDR3 DNA sequence: TGTGCCAGCAGCTCCCGGACAGGGATAGGGCCCCAGCATTTT.

There are a few counts of this clonotype. CDR3 residues: CSARDPKTSGFGFF. CDR3 nucleotide sequence: TGCAGTGCTAGAGATCCTAAGACTAGCGGGTTTGGGTTCTTC. The V and J genes are TRBV20-1 and TRBJ2-1; 10 bases map to TRBD2. J lost 15 bases, V lost 0 bases, and 11 bases had no gene match. This CDR3 is 14 amino acids long. Germline CDR1 DFQATT, CDR2 SNEGSKA (reference sequence).

CDR3 bases: TGTGCCAGCAGCTTAGACCATGGAGCAGTCCAAGAGACCCAGTACTTC. It encodes CASSLDHGAVQETQYF. The V and J genes are TRBV11-2 and TRBJ2-5; D gene ambiguous. Trimming pared 0 bases from V and 1 base from J, leaving 12 bases between. Germline V gene data show CDR1 as SGHAT and CDR2 as FQNNGV. The CDR3 runs to 16 residues.

This clonotype was counted between two and nine times. The rearrangement uses TRBV7-2 and TRBJ2-5, with D tentatively TRBD1 or TRBD2 (5 bases each). Germline CDR1 and CDR2: SGHTA and FQGNSA. Trimming removed 0 bases from V and 0 bases from J, with 14 bases in between. There are 17 residues in the CDR3. In nucleotides, the CDR3 is TGTGCCAGCAGCTTAGCGGGGAAGCGGACAAACCAAGAGACCCAGTACTTC. It yields the protein CASSLAGKRTNQETQYF.

The chain carries TRBV7-9 and TRBJ1-4; possible D gene TRBD1, 5 bases. Germline CDR1 and CDR2: SEHNR and FQNEAQ (reference sequence). The length of the CDR3 is 18 residues. Trimming took 6 bases from V and 11 from J, leaving 31 bases between them. The CDR3 spells CASSIITAGQVRAGKLFF. The DNA of the CDR3 is TGTGCCAGCAGTATCATAACAGCGGGCCAAGTCAGGGCGGGGAAACTGTTTTTT.

Ten or more counts support this clonotype. The J gene is TRBJ1-2, the V gene TRBV12-5; 10 positions agree with TRBD1. The V and J ends lost 5 bases and 6 bases, in that order; junction bases with no gene match: 6. CDR3 size: 14 residues. From germline, CDR1 is LGHNT and CDR2 FRNRAP. CDR3 sequence: CASGTDRGANGYTF. In nucleotides, the CDR3 is TGTGCTAGTGGTACGGACAGGGGGGCGAATGGCTACACCTTC.

This clonotype has at least ten counts. V usage is TRBV27 and J usage is TRBJ2-5; D unresolved. This CDR3 has 12 amino acids. The V and J ends lost 8 bases and 5 bases respectively, with 12 bases between them. Germline CDR1 MNHEY, CDR2 SMNVEV (reference sequence). CDR3 in DNA: TGTGCCAGCGGGGTTCCGGAGGAGACCCAGTACTTC. It translates to CASGVPEETQYF.

This clonotype was counted only a few times. The rearrangement joins TRBV29-1 to TRBJ2-3, with TRBD1 matching over 7 bases. The CDR3 has 15 amino acids. After removal of 7 bases from V and 5 bases from J, the junction contained 15 bases not matched to a gene. Germline loops: CDR1 SQVTM, CDR2 ANQGSEA. The CDR3 here is CSAKTGTFIIDTQYF. In nucleotides, the CDR3 is TGCAGCGCCAAGACAGGGACGTTTATTATAGATACGCAGTATTTT.

This chain uses TRBV19 with TRBJ2-7; D perhaps matches TRBD1 (7 bases). Per the germline V gene, CDR1 is LNHDA and CDR2 is SQIVND (reference sequence). The CDR3 covers 14 residues. Between the trimmed V and J ends, which lost 2 bases and 3 bases, there was a span of 11 bases. CDR3 DNA: TGTGCCAGTAGTATATTCAGGGGGGACTACGAGCAGTACTTC. Translation gives CASSIFRGDYEQYF.

The chain carries TRBV19 and TRBJ2-4, with D hard to call. Germline-derived CDR1 and CDR2 are LNHDA and SQIVND (reference sequence). V lost 4 bases to trimming and J lost 0 bases, with 7 bases between them. CDR3 length equals 14 residues. CDR3: CASSNRRAKNIQYF. The CDR3 nucleotides are TGTGCCAGTAGTAACCGAAGAGCCAAAAACATTCAGTACTTC. Variable domain in full (rest from reference TRBV19 and TRBJ2-4): DGGITQSPKYLFRKEGQNVTLSCEQNLNHDAMYWYRQDPGQGLRLIYYSQIVNDFQKGDIAEGYSVSREKKESFPLTVTSAQKNPTAFYLCASSNRRAKNIQYFGAGTRLSVL.

This clonotype was detected a few times. The rearrangement joins TRBV29-1 to TRBJ1-1; D is unclear. This CDR3 is 12 amino acids long. From germline, CDR1 is SQVTM and CDR2 ANQGSEA. V lost 5 bases and J lost 3, with 10 bases in between. In nucleotides, the CDR3 is TGCAGCGTTTTAGTTAGGGACACTGAAGCTTTCTTT. Protein sequence: CSVLVRDTEAFF.

The chain employs TRBV12-5 and TRBJ2-7; D is ambiguous. The germline V and J ends were trimmed by 1 base and 13 bases, with 17 bases remaining between them. Looked up from germline, CDR1 is LGHNT and CDR2 is FRNRAP. The CDR3 consists of 13 residues. This CDR3 is CASGLALTDTVYF. Written as DNA, the CDR3 is TGTGCTAGTGGTTTGGCCCTCACTGACACGGTCTACTTC.

This clonotype has ten or more counts. This chain links TRBV19 with TRBJ2-1, with 10 bases matching TRBD2. In germline, CDR1 is LNHDA, CDR2 SQIVND (reference sequence). This CDR3 contains 14 residues. Losses at the gene ends were 4 bases for V and 8 bases for J; bases not matched to a gene: 5. The CDR3 sequence is CASSKTGTSDEQFF. CDR3 in DNA: TGTGCCAGTAGTAAAACCGGGACTAGCGATGAGCAGTTCTTC.